This TCR beta chain was obtained from a study of tumor-infiltrating lymphocytes in primary liver carcinoma. Study as a whole: The study included patients who were men and women aged 30 to 69 years.

Details on this clonotype: What it recognizes is unknown. The germline gene is not matched at one end of the junction; a read error may be the cause.

A constant-region primer primed TCR beta cDNA synthesis from 450 to 550 ng of total RNA. Each TCR beta library was derived from three nested multiplex PCR rounds that employed slightly modified ARM-PCR. Amplification in the first two PCR rounds was performed using TRBV1-TRBV30 forward primers and a C-beta reverse primer for approximately 10 cycles each. TCRdb reprocessed the multiplex PCR reads via MiXCR and lists one record per CDR3 protein. The table shows roughly 100,000 distinct CDR3 sequences, with around 83% occurring only once. The CDR3 loop spans 17 amino acids. In germline, CDR1 is SGHAT, CDR2 FQNNGV. Study conclusions and caveats: The 250 largest clones made up significantly more of tumor than blood repertoires (p = 0.039).

The roughly 17-32 mg bulk tissue piece was not sorted before simultaneous RNA and DNA extraction. The material sequenced was liver tumor tissue from sampling region 3. Subset denoted: tumor region T3, left-lateral pole. This clonotype originated in a man in his forties or fifties with primary liver carcinoma and hepatitis B virus infection. The V gene is TRBV11-2, the J gene TRBJ2-3; D might be TRBD1 or TRBD2, each matching 5 bases. Here the CDR3 DNA reads TGTGCCAGCAACTTAGATTTGGGGGAGACTACCACAGATACGCAGTATTTC. It translates to CASNLDLGETTTDTQYF.